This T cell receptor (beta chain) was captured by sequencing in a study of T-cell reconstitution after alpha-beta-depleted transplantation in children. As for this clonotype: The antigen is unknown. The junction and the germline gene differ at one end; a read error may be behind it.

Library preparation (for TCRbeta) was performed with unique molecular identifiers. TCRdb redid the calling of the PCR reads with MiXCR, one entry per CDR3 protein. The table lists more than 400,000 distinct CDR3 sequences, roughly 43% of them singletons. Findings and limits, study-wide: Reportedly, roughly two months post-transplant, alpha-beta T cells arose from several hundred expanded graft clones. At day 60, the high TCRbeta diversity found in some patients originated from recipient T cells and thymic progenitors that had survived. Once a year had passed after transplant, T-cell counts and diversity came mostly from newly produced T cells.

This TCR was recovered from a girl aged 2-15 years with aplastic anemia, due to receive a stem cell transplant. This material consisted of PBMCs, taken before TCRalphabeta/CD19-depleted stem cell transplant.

Written as DNA, the CDR3 is TGTGCCATCAGCTGGCAGAACAATACTGAACCTTTCTTT. This encodes CAISWQNNTEPFF. V gene TRBV10-3 combines with J gene TRBJ1-1; D uncertain. This CDR3 has 13 amino acids. Germline V gives CDR1 ENHRY, CDR2 SYGVKD.